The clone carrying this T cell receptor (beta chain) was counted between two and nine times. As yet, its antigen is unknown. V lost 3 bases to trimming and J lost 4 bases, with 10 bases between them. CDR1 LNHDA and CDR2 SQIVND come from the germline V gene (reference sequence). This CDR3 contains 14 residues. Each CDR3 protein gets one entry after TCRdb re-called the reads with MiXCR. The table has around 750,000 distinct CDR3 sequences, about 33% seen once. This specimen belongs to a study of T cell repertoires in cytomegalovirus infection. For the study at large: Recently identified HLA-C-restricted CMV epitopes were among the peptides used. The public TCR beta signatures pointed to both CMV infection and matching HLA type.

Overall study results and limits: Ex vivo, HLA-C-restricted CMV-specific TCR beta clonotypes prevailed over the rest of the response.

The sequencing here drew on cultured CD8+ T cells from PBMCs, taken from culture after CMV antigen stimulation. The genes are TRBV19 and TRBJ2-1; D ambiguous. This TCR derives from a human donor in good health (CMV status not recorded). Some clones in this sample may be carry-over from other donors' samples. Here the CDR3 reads CASSIGSIYNEQFF. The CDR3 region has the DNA TGTGCCAGTAGTATCGGCAGTATTTACAATGAGCAGTTCTTC. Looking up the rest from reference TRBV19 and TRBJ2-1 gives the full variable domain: DGGITQSPKYLFRKEGQNVTLSCEQNLNHDAMYWYRQDPGQGLRLIYYSQIVNDFQKGDIAEGYSVSREKKESFPLTVTSAQKNPTAFYLCASSIGSIYNEQFFGPGTRLTVL.